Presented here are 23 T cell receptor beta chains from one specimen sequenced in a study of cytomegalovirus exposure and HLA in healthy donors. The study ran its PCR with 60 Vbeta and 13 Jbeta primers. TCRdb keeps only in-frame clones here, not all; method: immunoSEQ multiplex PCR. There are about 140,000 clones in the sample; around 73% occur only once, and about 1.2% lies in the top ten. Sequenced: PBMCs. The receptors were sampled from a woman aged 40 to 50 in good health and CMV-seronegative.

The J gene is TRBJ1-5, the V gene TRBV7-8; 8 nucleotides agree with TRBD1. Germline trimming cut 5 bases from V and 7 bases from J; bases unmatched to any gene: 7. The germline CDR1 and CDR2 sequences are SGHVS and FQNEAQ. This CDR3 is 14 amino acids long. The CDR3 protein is CASSEDRGSQPQHF. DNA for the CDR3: TGTGCCAGCAGCGAAGACAGGGGAAGCCAGCCCCAGCATTTT.

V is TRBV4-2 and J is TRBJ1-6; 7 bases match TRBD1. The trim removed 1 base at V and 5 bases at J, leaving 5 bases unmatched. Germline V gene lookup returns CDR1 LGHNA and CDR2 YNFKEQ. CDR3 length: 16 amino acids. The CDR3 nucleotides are TGTGCCAGCAGCCAAGGGACAGGACCCAATAATTCACCCCTCCACTTT. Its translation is CASSQGTGPNNSPLHF.

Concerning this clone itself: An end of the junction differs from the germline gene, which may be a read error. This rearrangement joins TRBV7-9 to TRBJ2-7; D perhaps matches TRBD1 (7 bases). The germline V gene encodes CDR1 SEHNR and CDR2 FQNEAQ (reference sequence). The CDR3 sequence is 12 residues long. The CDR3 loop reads CSSFQGGNEQYF. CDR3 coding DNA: TGTTCCAGCTTTCAGGGGGGAAATGAGCAGTACTTC.

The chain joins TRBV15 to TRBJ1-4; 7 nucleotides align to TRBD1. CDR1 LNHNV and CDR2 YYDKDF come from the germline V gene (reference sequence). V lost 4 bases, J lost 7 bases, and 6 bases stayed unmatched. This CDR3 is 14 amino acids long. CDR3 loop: CATSTTGAGEKLFF. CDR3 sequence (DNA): TGTGCCACCAGCACCACAGGGGCCGGTGAAAAACTGTTTTTT.

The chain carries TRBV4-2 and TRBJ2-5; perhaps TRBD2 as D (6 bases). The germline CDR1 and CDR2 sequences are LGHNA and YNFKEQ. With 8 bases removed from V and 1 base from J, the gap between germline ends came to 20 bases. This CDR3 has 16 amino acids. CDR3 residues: CASGTGMAGSQETQYF. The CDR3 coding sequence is TGTGCCAGCGGGACTGGGATGGCGGGGAGCCAAGAGACCCAGTACTTC.

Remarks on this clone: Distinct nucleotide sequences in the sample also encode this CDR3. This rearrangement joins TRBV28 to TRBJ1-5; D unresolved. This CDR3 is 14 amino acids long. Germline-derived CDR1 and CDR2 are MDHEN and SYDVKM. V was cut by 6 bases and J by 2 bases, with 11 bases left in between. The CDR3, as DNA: TGTGCCAGCAGCTCCGGTCAAGGCAATCAGCCCCAGCATTTT. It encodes CASSSGQGNQPQHF.

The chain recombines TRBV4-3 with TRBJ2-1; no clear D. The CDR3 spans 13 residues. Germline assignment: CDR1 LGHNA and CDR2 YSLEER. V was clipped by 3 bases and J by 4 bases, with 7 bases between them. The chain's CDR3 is CASSQRLYNEQFF. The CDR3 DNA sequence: TGCGCCAGCAGCCAGCGCCTTTACAATGAGCAGTTCTTC.

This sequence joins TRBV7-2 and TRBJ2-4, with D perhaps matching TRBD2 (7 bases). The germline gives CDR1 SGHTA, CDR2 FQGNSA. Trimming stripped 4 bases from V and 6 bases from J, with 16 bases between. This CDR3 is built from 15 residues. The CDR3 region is CASSYGGGRGNIQYF. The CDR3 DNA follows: TGTGCCAGCAGCTATGGGGGGGGCAGGGGAAACATTCAGTACTTC. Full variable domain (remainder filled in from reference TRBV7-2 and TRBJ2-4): GAGVSQSPSNKVTEKGKDVELRCDPISGHTALYWYRQSLGQGLEFLIYFQGNSAPDKSGLPSDRFSAERTGGSVSTLTIQRTQQEDSAVYLCASSYGGGRGNIQYFGAGTRLSVL.

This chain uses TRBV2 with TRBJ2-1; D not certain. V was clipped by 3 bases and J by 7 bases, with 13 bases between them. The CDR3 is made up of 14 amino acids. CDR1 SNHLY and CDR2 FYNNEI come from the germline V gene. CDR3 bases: TGTGCCAGCAGTGAGGTCCCGGGTCGAAATGAGCAGTTCTTC. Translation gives CASSEVPGRNEQFF.

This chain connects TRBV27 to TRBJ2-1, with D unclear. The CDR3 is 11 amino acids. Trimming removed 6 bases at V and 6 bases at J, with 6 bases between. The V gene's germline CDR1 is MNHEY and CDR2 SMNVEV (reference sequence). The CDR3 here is CASSGPNEQFF. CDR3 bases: TGTGCCAGCAGCGGTCCCAATGAGCAGTTCTTC.

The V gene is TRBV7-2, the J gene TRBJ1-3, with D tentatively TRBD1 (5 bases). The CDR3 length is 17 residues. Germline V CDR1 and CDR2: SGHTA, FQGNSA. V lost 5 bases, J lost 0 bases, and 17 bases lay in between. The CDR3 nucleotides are TGTGCCAGCAGCAACAATCAGGGTCCCAGCTCTGGAAACACCATATATTTT. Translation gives CASSNNQGPSSGNTIYF.

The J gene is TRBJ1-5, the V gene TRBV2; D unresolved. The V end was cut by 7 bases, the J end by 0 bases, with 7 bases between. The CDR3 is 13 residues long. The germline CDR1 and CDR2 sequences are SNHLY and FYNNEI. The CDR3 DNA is TGTGCCAGCACCTTTTATAGCAATCAGCCCCAGCATTTT. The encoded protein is CASTFYSNQPQHF.

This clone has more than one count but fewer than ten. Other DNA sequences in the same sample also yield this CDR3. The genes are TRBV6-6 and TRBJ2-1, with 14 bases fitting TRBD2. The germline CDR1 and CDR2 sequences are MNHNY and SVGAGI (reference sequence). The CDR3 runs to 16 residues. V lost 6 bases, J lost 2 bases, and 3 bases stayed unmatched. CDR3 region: CASRRLAGGTYNEQFF. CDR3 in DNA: TGTGCCAGCAGACGACTAGCGGGGGGGACCTACAATGAGCAGTTCTTC.

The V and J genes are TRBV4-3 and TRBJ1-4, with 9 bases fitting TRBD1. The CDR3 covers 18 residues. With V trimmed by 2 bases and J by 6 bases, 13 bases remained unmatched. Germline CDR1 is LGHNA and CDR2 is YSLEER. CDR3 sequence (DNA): TGCGCCAGCAGCCAAAACCCAGGCCTACAGGGGGCTTATGAAAAACTGTTTTTT. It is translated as CASSQNPGLQGAYEKLFF.

The CDR3 region is CASSQGDRRGGGYTF. The DNA for the CDR3 is TGTGCCAGCAGCCAAGGAGATCGCAGGGGCGGCGGCTACACCTTC. This chain joins TRBV4-2 and TRBJ1-2, with D perhaps TRBD1 (6 bases). Per the germline V gene, CDR1 is LGHNA and CDR2 is YNFKEQ. Trimming stripped 1 base from V and 8 bases from J, with 17 bases between. CDR3 length: 15 amino acids.

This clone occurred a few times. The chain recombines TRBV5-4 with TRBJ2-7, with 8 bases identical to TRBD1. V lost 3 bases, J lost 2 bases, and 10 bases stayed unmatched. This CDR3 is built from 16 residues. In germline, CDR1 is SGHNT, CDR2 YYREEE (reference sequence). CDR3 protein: CASSSTGTGNPYEQYV. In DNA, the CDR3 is TGTGCCAGCAGCTCAACGGGGACAGGCAACCCCTACGAGCAGTACGTC.

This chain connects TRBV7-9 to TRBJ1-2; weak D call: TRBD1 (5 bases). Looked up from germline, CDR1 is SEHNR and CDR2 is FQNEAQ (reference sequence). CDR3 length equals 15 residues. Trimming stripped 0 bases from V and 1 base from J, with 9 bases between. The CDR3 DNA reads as TGTGCCAGCAGCTTAGCGACAGACTTTAACTATGGCTACACCTTC. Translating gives CASSLATDFNYGYTF.

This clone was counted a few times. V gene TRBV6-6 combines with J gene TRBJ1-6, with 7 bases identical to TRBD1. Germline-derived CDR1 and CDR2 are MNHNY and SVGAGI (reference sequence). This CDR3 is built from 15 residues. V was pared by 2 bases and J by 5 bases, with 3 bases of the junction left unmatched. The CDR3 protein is CASSYTTGNNSPLHF. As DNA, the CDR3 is TGTGCCAGCAGTTACACGACAGGGAATAATTCACCCCTCCACTTT.

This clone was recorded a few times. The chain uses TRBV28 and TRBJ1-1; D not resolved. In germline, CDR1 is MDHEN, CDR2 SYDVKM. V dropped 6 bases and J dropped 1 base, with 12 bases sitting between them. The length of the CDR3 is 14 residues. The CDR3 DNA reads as TGTGCCAGCAGATACCGAGTGCCGAACACTGAAGCTTTCTTT. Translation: CASRYRVPNTEAFF.

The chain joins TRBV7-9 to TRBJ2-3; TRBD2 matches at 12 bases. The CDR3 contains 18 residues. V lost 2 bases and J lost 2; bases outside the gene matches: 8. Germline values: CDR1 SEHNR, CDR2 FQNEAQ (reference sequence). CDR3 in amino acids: CASSLLGLAGIYTDTQYF. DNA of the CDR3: TGTGCCAGCAGCTTACTCGGACTAGCGGGGATATACACAGATACGCAGTATTTT. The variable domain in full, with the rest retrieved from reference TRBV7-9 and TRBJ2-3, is DTGVSQNPRHKITKRGQNVTFRCDPISEHNRLYWYRQTLGQGPEFLTYFQNEAQLEKSRLLSDRFSAERPKGSFSTLEIQRTEQGDSAMYLCASSLLGLAGIYTDTQYFGPGTRLTVL.

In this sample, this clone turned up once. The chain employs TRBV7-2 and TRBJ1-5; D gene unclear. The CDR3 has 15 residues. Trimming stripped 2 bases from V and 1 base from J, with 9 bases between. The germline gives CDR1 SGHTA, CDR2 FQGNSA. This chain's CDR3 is CASSLFVQSNQPQHF. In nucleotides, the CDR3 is TGTGCCAGCAGCTTATTCGTGCAGAGCAATCAGCCCCAGCATTTT.

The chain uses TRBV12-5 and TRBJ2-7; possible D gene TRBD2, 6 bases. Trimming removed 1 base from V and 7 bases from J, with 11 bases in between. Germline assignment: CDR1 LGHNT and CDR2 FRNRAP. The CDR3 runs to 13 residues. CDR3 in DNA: TGTGCTAGTGGTTTGGGGGACTCGGGGGAGCAGTACTTC. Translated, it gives CASGLGDSGEQYF.

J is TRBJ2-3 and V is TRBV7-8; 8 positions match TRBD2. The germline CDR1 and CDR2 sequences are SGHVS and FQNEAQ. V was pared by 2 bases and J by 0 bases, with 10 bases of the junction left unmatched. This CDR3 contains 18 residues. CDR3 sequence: CASSLFQSGGTSTDTQYF. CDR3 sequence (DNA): TGTGCCAGCAGCTTATTTCAGAGCGGGGGAACTAGCACAGATACGCAGTATTTT.